This T cell receptor (beta chain) was recorded in a study of OX40 agonist ivuxolimab in advanced cancers. Study information: Dose-escalation patients had hepatocellular carcinoma, melanoma, renal cell or head and neck cancer. Partial response was recorded in three patients: one hepatocellular carcinoma and two cutaneous melanoma cases. Study observations and caveats: At doses 0.1 to 3.0 mg/kg, CD4+ and CD8+ clones expanded.

The V and J ends lost 3 bases and 8 bases, in that order; junction bases with no gene match: 10. The germline V gene has CDR1 SGDLS and CDR2 YYNGEE. The CDR3 runs to 15 residues. Method: immunoSEQ multiplex PCR; TCRdb's copy keeps in-frame clones and lacks some. Here the sample spans roughly 38,000 clones, 82% being singletons. The count of this clone is one. The target antigen is unknown. The chain recombines TRBV9 with TRBJ1-2; 10 nucleotides agree with TRBD1. The TCR originated in an adult with an advanced solid tumor such as melanoma, head and neck, liver or kidney cancer. The specimen was CD4+ or CD8+ T cells sorted from blood, collected in a trial of the OX40 agonist ivuxolimab. CDR3 DNA: TGTGCCAGCAGCGGCAGGGACAGGGGTGTGGAGGGCTACACCTTC. Translated, it gives CASSGRDRGVEGYTF. The full variable domain, completed using reference TRBV9 and TRBJ1-2, is DSGVTQTPKHLITATGQRVTLRCSPRSGDLSVYWYQQSLDQGLQFLIQYYNGEERAKGNILERFSAQQFPDLHSELNLSSLELGDSALYFCASSGRDRGVEGYTFGSGTRLTVV.